A single sample is the source of the 26 T cell receptor beta chains below, sequenced in a study of blood T cell repertoires in COVID-19. Profiling relied on immunoSEQ multiplex PCR, and the TCRdb table lists in-frame clones only, not all of them. The data contain about 69,000 clones, roughly three quarters of them singletons. Sequenced material: peripheral blood. The receptors come from a human donor in a cohort sampled during active COVID-19.

This clone has only a few counts. In DNA form, the CDR3 reads TGTGCCAGCTCACCACGACAGGATGACACTGAAGCTTTCTTT. The encoded protein is CASSPRQDDTEAFF. The chain joins TRBV18 to TRBJ1-1; D possibly corresponds to TRBD1 (6 bases). Germline assignment: CDR1 KGHSH and CDR2 LQKENI. The V end was cut by 1 base, the J end by 3 bases, with 9 bases between. The CDR3 is 14 amino acids. Full variable domain (rest looked up from reference TRBV18 and TRBJ1-1): NAGVMQNPRHLVRRRGQEARLRCSPMKGHSHVYWYRQLPEEGLKFMVYLQKENIIDESGMPKERFSAEFPKEGPSILRIQQVVRGDSAAYFCASSPRQDDTEAFFGQGTRLTVV.

The chain is built from TRBV11-2 and TRBJ1-3, with 8 bases aligning to TRBD1. CDR1 SGHAT and CDR2 FQNNGV come from the germline V gene. V lost 5 bases, J lost 4 bases, and 1 base stayed unmatched. CDR3 size: 13 residues. The DNA of the CDR3 is TGTGCCAGCAGCCGGGACAGGGGAAACACCATATATTTT. Its translation is CASSRDRGNTIYF. Combining the CDR3 with reference TRBV11-2 and TRBJ1-3 gives the whole variable domain EAGVAQSPRYKIIEKRQSVAFWCNPISGHATLYWYQQILGQGPKLLIQFQNNGVVDDSQLPKDRFSAERLKGVDSTLKIQPAKLEDSAVYLCASSRDRGNTIYFGEGSWLTVV.

The chain combines TRBV5-5 with TRBJ2-1; D remains unclear. Germline lookup yields CDR1 SGHKS and CDR2 YYEKEE (reference sequence). This CDR3 region has 13 residues. The ends were cut back, 0 bases at V and 5 bases at J, with 6 bases in the middle. The DNA for the CDR3 is TGTGCCAGCAGCTTGGACAGAAACAATGAGCAGTTCTTC. Protein product: CASSLDRNNEQFF.

The V and J genes are TRBV10-3 and TRBJ2-7; maybe TRBD1 (5 bases). The CDR3 length is 12 residues. The germline V gene encodes CDR1 ENHRY and CDR2 SYGVKD. V dropped 10 bases and J dropped 5 bases, with 15 bases sitting between them. Here the CDR3 reads CASIGHPDEQYF. The CDR3 bases are TGTGCCAGCATCGGACATCCTGACGAGCAGTACTTC.

The chain carries TRBV13 and TRBJ2-1; the D gene is possibly TRBD1 (5 bases). Germline CDR1 and CDR2: PRHDT and FYEKMQ (reference sequence). CDR3 length equals 15 residues. V lost 7 bases, J lost 3 bases, and 16 bases lay in between. The CDR3 is CASTPEAQGYNEQFF. The CDR3 DNA sequence: TGTGCCAGCACCCCAGAGGCGCAGGGCTACAATGAGCAGTTCTTC.

The gene calls are TRBV5-1 and TRBJ2-3; D is possibly TRBD2 (6 bases). Deletions cut 0 bases from V and 5 bases from J, with 10 bases between. This CDR3 has 14 residues. Germline lookup yields CDR1 SGHRS and CDR2 YFSETQ. The CDR3 is CASSLALGGDTQYF. The CDR3 nucleotides read TGCGCCAGCAGCTTGGCCCTGGGAGGAGATACGCAGTATTTT.

V and J are TRBV29-1 and TRBJ2-7, with D perhaps matching TRBD2 (6 bases). Germline V CDR1 and CDR2: SQVTM, ANQGSEA. Trimming removed 4 bases from V and 1 base from J, with 20 bases in between. The CDR3 totals 16 residues. The CDR3 region is CSVAHGWGVSSYEQYF. The CDR3 bases are TGCAGCGTTGCTCATGGTTGGGGGGTTTCATCCTACGAGCAGTACTTC.

The rearrangement joins TRBV12-3 or TRBV12-4 to TRBJ1-2; D call uncertain. The CDR3 runs 12 residues. The V gene lost 6 bases and the J gene lost 3 bases, with 8 bases spanning the gap. DNA for the CDR3: TGTGCCAGCAGCCTCGCGGACTATGGCTACACCTTC. This gives the protein CASSLADYGYTF.

The V and J genes are TRBV2 and TRBJ2-7; D is unclear. V gave up 2 bases and J gave up 0 bases, with 5 bases separating them. Germline CDR1 and CDR2: SNHLY and FYNNEI. The CDR3 loop spans 13 amino acids. Here the CDR3 DNA reads TGTGCCAGCAGTGAATACAGCTCCTACGAGCAGTACTTC. Encoded protein: CASSEYSSYEQYF.

This chain connects TRBV28 to TRBJ2-3; 8 nucleotides match TRBD1. Germline assignment: CDR1 MDHEN and CDR2 SYDVKM. The length of the CDR3 is 18 residues. J gave up 2 bases and V 3 bases, and 13 bases lay outside the gene matches. The CDR3 coding sequence is TGTGCCAGCAGTTTCCCCCGGGGCGGGACAGGATCCACAGATACGCAGTATTTT. Translating gives CASSFPRGGTGSTDTQYF.

This clone was seen just once. This sequence joins TRBV15 and TRBJ1-4, with TRBD1 as a possible D gene (6 bases). Germline V lookup: CDR1 LNHNV, CDR2 YYDKDF (reference sequence). The V gene lost 1 base and the J gene lost 4 bases, with 25 bases spanning the gap. The CDR3 is 20 residues long. This CDR3 is CATSRGGTYRAQPDNEKLFF. The CDR3 DNA sequence: TGTGCCACCAGCAGAGGGGGTACTTACAGGGCCCAGCCTGATAATGAAAAACTGTTTTTT.

The V and J genes are TRBV3-1 (or the pseudogene TRBV3-2) and TRBJ2-1; no definite D call. The CDR3 sequence is 13 residues long. Germline CDR1 LGHDT, CDR2 YNNKEL (reference sequence). Trimming cost V 1 base and J 10 bases, with 11 bases left between them. CDR3 sequence (DNA): TGTGCCAGCAGCCAAGGAGCAGATAGCGAGCAGTTCTTC. Translating it yields CASSQGADSEQFF.

DNA for the CDR3: TGCAGCGTTGCCGCGGTTGGCTCTGGGGCCAACGTCCTGACTTTC. Its protein product is CSVAAVGSGANVLTF. The chain has TRBV29-1 and TRBJ2-6; D not certain. The ends were cut back, 4 bases at V and 0 bases at J, with 10 bases in the middle. In germline, CDR1 is SQVTM, CDR2 ANQGSEA. The CDR3 runs 15 residues.

The CDR3 DNA reads as TGTGCCAGCAGCTTCGGGTTGTACGAGCAGTACTTC. Encoded protein: CASSFGLYEQYF. The chain combines TRBV5-8 with TRBJ2-7; no clear D gene. The V gene's germline CDR1 is SGHTS and CDR2 YDEGEE. Trimming took off 2 bases at V and 4 bases at J, with 7 bases between the two ends. The CDR3 contains 12 residues.

The genes are TRBV29-1 and TRBJ1-2; D call uncertain. With 6 bases removed from V and 14 bases from J, the gap between germline ends came to 25 bases. The germline gives CDR1 SQVTM, CDR2 ANQGSEA. CDR3 size: 13 residues. CDR3 in amino acids: CSVGGFIPSGKTF. As DNA, the CDR3 is TGCAGCGTGGGTGGGTTTATTCCCAGCGGGAAGACCTTC.

The rearrangement uses TRBV7-2 and TRBJ1-1; D unresolved. Trimming left V 3 bases short and J 10 bases short, with 12 bases between. CDR1 is SGHTA, CDR2 FQGNSA, per germline. The CDR3 is 12 amino acids. CDR3 region: CASSFSPPGAFF. CDR3 sequence (DNA): TGTGCCAGCAGCTTTAGTCCCCCTGGAGCTTTCTTT.

The chain joins TRBV4-1 to TRBJ1-3, with D possibly matching TRBD1 (5 bases). Trimming stripped 0 bases from V and 1 base from J, with 13 bases between. The CDR3 consists of 17 residues. Germline CDR1 is MGHRA and CDR2 is YSYEKL. This CDR3 is CASSQEGRQISGNTIYF. The CDR3 nucleotides are TGCGCCAGCAGCCAAGAAGGTCGACAGATTTCTGGAAACACCATATATTTT.

This chain uses TRBV3-1 (or the pseudogene TRBV3-2) with TRBJ1-6; TRBD1 matches 11 bases. Germline V CDR1 and CDR2: LGHDT, YNNKEL (reference sequence). V gave up 3 bases and J gave up 6 bases; unmatched junction bases: 4. The length of the CDR3 is 16 residues. This CDR3 is CASSHGTGGLNSPLHF. The CDR3 DNA sequence: TGTGCCAGCAGCCATGGGACAGGGGGTCTTAATTCACCCCTCCACTTT.

This clone was seen only a few times. This sequence joins TRBV5-8 and TRBJ1-5, with 7 bases matching TRBD1. CDR1 SGHTS and CDR2 YDEGEE come from the germline V gene. J gave up 5 bases and V 2 bases, and 7 bases lay outside the gene matches. This CDR3 has 15 residues. The CDR3 protein is CASSFSRDRYQPQHF. The CDR3 nucleotides are TGTGCCAGCAGCTTCTCCCGGGACAGATATCAGCCCCAGCATTTT.

V gene TRBV19 combines with J gene TRBJ2-3; tentatively, D is TRBD1 (6 bases). Germline values: CDR1 LNHDA, CDR2 SQIVND (reference sequence). The CDR3 extends over 15 amino acids. The V and J ends lost 2 bases and 2 bases respectively, with 11 bases between them. Here the CDR3 reads CASSILGHTTDTQYF. CDR3 nucleotide sequence: TGTGCCAGTAGTATATTGGGACACACCACAGATACGCAGTATTTT.

The chain has TRBV4-1 and TRBJ2-1; 8 bases fit TRBD2. The germline V gene encodes CDR1 MGHRA and CDR2 YSYEKL. The CDR3 is 16 residues long. Losses at the gene ends were 0 bases for V and 8 bases for J; bases not matched to a gene: 9. In DNA, the CDR3 is TGCGCCAGCAGCCAAGAAACGGGGGGGCCTGGCGATGAGCAGTTCTTC. Protein: CASSQETGGPGDEQFF.

The gene calls are TRBV28 and TRBJ1-4; 9 bases are shared with TRBD1. CDR3 length: 17 amino acids. The V and J ends lost 5 bases and 2 bases, in that order; junction bases with no gene match: 9. CDR1 is MDHEN and CDR2 is SYDVKM in the germline V gene. The CDR3 DNA reads TGTGCCAGCAGTCCGACAGGGGGACTTGGGACTAATGAAAAACTGTTTTTT. It specifies CASSPTGGLGTNEKLFF. The full variable domain, with the rest looked up from reference TRBV28 and TRBJ1-4, is DVKVTQSSRYLVKRTGEKVFLECVQDMDHENMFWYRQDPGLGLRLIYFSYDVKMKEKGDIPEGYSVSREKKERFSLILESASTNQTSMYLCASSPTGGLGTNEKLFFGSGTQLSVL.

CDR3 sequence (DNA): TGCGCCAGCAGCCAAGATCGGAGAGGCAGCTCACCCCTCCACTTT. The encoded protein is CASSQDRRGSSPLHF. The J gene is TRBJ1-6, the V gene TRBV4-1; unclear D gene. Germline CDR1 and CDR2: MGHRA and YSYEKL. With 0 bases removed from V and 10 bases from J, the gap between germline ends came to 13 bases. The CDR3 runs 15 residues.

This clone was counted once. V gene TRBV2 combines with J gene TRBJ2-3; D is undetermined. Germline V lookup: CDR1 SNHLY, CDR2 FYNNEI. Trimming cost V 2 bases and J 4 bases, with 10 bases left between them. The CDR3 is made up of 14 amino acids. This CDR3 is CASSERWASDTQYF. The CDR3 bases are TGTGCCAGCAGTGAAAGGTGGGCTTCAGATACGCAGTATTTT.

V usage is TRBV7-8 and J usage is TRBJ2-7; D is possibly TRBD2 (5 bases). Germline V lookup: CDR1 SGHVS, CDR2 FQNEAQ. Trimming took off 4 bases at V and 5 bases at J, with 18 bases between the two ends. The CDR3 contains 15 residues. CDR3 in amino acids: CASSSGRPGLHEQYF. The CDR3 coding sequence is TGTGCCAGCAGCTCTGGACGCCCGGGGTTGCACGAGCAGTACTTC. The whole variable domain, remainder taken from reference TRBV7-8 and TRBJ2-7, is GAGVSQSPRYKVAKRGQDVALRCDPISGHVSLFWYQQALGQGPEFLTYFQNEAQLDKSGLPSDRFFAERPEGSVSTLKIQRTQQEDSAVYLCASSSGRPGLHEQYFGPGTRLTVT.

The chain joins TRBV7-2 to TRBJ2-3, with D tentatively TRBD2 (6 bases). Germline V gives CDR1 SGHTA, CDR2 FQGNSA. V was clipped by 4 bases and J by 6 bases, with 11 bases between them. This CDR3 has 13 residues. The DNA for the CDR3 is TGTGCCAGCAGCTGGACTATTCTCGATACGCAGTATTTT. This translates into CASSWTILDTQYF. The whole variable domain, filled in from reference TRBV7-2 and TRBJ2-3, reads GAGVSQSPSNKVTEKGKDVELRCDPISGHTALYWYRQSLGQGLEFLIYFQGNSAPDKSGLPSDRFSAERTGGSVSTLTIQRTQQEDSAVYLCASSWTILDTQYFGPGTRLTVL.